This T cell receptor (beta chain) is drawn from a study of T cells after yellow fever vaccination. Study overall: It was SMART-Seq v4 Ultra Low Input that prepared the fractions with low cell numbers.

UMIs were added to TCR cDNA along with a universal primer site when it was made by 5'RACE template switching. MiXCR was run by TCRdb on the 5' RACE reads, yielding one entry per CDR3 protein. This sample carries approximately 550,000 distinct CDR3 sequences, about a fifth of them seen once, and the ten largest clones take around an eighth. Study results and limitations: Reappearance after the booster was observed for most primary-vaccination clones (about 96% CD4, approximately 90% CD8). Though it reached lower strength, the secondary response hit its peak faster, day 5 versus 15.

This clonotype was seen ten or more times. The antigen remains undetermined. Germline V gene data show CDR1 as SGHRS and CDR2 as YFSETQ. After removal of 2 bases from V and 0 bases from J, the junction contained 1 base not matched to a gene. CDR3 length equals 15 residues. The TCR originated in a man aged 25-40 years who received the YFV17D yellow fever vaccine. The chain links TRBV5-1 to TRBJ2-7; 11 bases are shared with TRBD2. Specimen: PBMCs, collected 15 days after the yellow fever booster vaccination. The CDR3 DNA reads TGCGCCAGCAGCTTAGGACTAGCGGGCTCCTACGAGCAGTACTTC. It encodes CASSLGLAGSYEQYF.